This TCR beta chain was profiled in a study of cytomegalovirus exposure and HLA in healthy donors. General study findings and limits: Some segments of the V type, notably TRBV6-2 and TRBV6-3, were excluded as indistinguishable. Reportedly, cytomegalovirus status was diagnosed with high sensitivity and specificity.

J lost 5 bases, V lost 7 bases, and 9 bases had no gene match. Germline V gene data show CDR1 as SGHNT and CDR2 as YYREEE (reference sequence). This CDR3 comprises 16 residues. The primer mix had 60 Vbeta and 13 Jbeta primers. Using immunoSEQ multiplex PCR, the repertoire was profiled, and TCRdb retains in-frame clones only, with some absent. The table has approximately 140,000 clones, more than 70% seen once. In regard to this clone: Its matching antigen is unknown.

This sequence joins TRBV5-4 and TRBJ2-2; TRBD1 matches at 12 bases. Sequencing input: PBMCs. This clonotype was obtained from a male donor in good health and CMV-seropositive. The CDR3, as DNA: TGTGCCAGCCGGAGTTGGGGACAGGGGGCGACCGGGGAGCTGTTTTTT. Protein product: CASRSWGQGATGELFF. Complete variable domain (other parts from reference TRBV5-4 and TRBJ2-2): ETGVTQSPTHLIKTRGQQVTLRCSSQSGHNTVSWYQQALGQGPQFIFQYYREEENGRGNFPPRFSGLQFPNYSSELNVNALELDDSALYLCASRSWGQGATGELFFGEGSRLTVL.